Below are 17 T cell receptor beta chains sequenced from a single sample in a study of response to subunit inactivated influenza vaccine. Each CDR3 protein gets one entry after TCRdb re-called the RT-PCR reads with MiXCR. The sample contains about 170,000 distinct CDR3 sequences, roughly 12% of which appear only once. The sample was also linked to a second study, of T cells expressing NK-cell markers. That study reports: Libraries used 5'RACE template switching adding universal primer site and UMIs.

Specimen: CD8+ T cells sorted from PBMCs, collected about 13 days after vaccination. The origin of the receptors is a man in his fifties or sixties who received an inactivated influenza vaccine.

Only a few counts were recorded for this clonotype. The DNA of the CDR3 is TGTGCCAGCACCGAGACCCCGGCGTGGCGGTTCTTC. As protein: CASTETPAWRFF. The V and J genes are TRBV7-9 and TRBJ2-1; unclear D gene. The CDR3 has 12 residues. The germline V gene has CDR1 SEHNR and CDR2 FQNEAQ (reference sequence). Trimming removed 7 bases at V and 15 bases at J, with 19 bases between.

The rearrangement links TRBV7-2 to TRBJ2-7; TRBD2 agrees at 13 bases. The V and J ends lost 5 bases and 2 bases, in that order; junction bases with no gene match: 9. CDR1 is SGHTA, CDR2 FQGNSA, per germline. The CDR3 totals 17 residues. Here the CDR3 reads CASSLTSGRYTPYEQYF. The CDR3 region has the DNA TGTGCCAGCAGCCTGACTAGCGGGAGGTACACCCCCTACGAGCAGTACTTC.

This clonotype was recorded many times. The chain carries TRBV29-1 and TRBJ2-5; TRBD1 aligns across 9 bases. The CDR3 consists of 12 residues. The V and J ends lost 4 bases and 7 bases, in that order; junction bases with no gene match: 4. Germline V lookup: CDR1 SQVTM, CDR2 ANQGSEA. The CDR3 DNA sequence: TGCAGCGTTGTAGAACAGGGGGCGACCCAGTACTTC. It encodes CSVVEQGATQYF.

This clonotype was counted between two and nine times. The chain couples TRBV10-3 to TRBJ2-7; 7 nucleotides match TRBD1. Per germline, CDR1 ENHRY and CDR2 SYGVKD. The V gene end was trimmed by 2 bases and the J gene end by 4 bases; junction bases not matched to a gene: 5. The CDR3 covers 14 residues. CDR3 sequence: CAISEGQVDYEQYF. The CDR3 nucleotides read TGTGCCATCAGTGAGGGACAGGTGGATTACGAGCAGTACTTC.

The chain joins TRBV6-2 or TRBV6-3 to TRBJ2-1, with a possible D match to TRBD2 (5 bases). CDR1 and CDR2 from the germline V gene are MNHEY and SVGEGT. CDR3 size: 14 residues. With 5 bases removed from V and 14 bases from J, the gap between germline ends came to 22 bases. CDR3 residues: CASSNRLYILREFF. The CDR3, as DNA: TGTGCCAGCAGTAACCGGCTCTACATACTGAGGGAGTTCTTC.

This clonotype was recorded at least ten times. CDR3 protein: CASSYLGSGSTGELFF. CDR3 coding DNA: TGTGCCAGCAGTTACTTAGGTAGCGGGAGTACCGGGGAGCTGTTTTTT. The chain joins TRBV6-5 to TRBJ2-2, with 9 positions matching TRBD2. With 1 base clipped from V and 5 bases from J, the junction kept 5 bases outside the gene matches. Germline CDR1 MNHEY, CDR2 SVGAGI. This CDR3 comprises 16 residues.

The CDR3 DNA follows: TGCGCCAGCAGCCAAGATGGCGGGCTATACAATGAGCAGTTCTTC. Protein product: CASSQDGGLYNEQFF. V is TRBV4-3 and J is TRBJ2-1; the D gene is possibly TRBD2 (5 bases). CDR3 length equals 15 residues. Per germline, CDR1 LGHNA and CDR2 YSLEER. The V gene lost 0 bases and the J gene lost 4 bases, with 10 bases spanning the gap.

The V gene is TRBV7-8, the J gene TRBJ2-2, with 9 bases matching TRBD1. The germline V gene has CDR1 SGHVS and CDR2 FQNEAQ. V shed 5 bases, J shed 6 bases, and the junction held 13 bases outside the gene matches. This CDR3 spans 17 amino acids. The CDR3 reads CASSALRQGEVSGELFF. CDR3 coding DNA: TGTGCCAGCAGCGCCTTAAGACAGGGGGAGGTGTCCGGGGAGCTGTTTTTT.

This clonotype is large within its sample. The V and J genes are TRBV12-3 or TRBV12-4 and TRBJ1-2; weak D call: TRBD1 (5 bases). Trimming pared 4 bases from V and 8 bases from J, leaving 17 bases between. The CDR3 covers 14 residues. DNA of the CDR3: TGTGCCAGCAGTTGGCCTGGAGGGGCGCGCGGCTACACCTTC. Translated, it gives CASSWPGGARGYTF.

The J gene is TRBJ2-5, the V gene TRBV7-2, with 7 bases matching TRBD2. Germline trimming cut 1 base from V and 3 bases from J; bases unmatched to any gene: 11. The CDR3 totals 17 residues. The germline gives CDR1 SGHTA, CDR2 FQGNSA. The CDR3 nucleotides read TGTGCCAGCAGCTTAGGGGAGGGCCGAGTGATAAAAGAGACCCAGTACTTC. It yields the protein CASSLGEGRVIKETQYF.

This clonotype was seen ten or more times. The CDR3 bases are TGTGCCAGCAGTTTTTTGGGACAACAAGAGACCCAGTACTTC. Protein: CASSFLGQQETQYF. The chain recombines TRBV28 with TRBJ2-5; D perhaps matches TRBD1 (6 bases). The CDR3 consists of 14 residues. From germline, CDR1 is MDHEN and CDR2 SYDVKM. Trimming removed 3 bases from V and 2 bases from J, with 10 bases in between.

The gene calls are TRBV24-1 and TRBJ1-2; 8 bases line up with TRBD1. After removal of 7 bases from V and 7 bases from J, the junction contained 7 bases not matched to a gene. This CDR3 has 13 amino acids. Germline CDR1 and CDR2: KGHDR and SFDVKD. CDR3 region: CATRAGTGFGYTF. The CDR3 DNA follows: TGTGCCACCAGGGCCGGGACAGGCTTTGGCTACACCTTC.

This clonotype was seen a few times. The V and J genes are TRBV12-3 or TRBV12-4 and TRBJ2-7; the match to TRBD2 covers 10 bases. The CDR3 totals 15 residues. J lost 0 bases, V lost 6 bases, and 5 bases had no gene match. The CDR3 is CASRASSGGSYEQYF. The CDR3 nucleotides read TGTGCCAGCAGGGCCTCTAGCGGGGGCTCCTACGAGCAGTACTTC.

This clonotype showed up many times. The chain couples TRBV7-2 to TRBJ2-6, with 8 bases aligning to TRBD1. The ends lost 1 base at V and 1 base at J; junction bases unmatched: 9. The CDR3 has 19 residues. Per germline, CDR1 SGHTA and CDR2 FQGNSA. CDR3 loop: CASSLVHGGQVSGANVLTF. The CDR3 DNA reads TGTGCCAGCAGCTTAGTGCATGGGGGACAGGTTTCTGGGGCCAACGTCCTGACTTTC. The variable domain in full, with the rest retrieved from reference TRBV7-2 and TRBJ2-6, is GAGVSQSPSNKVTEKGKDVELRCDPISGHTALYWYRQSLGQGLEFLIYFQGNSAPDKSGLPSDRFSAERTGGSVSTLTIQRTQQEDSAVYLCASSLVHGGQVSGANVLTFGAGSRLTVL.

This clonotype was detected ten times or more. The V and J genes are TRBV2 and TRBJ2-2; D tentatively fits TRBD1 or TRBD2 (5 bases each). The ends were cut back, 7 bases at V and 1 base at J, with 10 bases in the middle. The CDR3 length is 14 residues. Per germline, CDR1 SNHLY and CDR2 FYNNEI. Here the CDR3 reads CASNEGRNTGELFF. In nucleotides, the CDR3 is TGTGCCAGCAACGAGGGGCGGAACACCGGGGAGCTGTTTTTT.

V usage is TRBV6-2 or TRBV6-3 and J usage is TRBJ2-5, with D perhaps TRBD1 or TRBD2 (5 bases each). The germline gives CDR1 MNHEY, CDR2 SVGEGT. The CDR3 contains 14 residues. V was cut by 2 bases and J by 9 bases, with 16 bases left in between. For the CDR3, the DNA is TGTGCCAGCAGTTACGCCAGGGTCGGGGTGGCCCAGTACTTC. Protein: CASSYARVGVAQYF.

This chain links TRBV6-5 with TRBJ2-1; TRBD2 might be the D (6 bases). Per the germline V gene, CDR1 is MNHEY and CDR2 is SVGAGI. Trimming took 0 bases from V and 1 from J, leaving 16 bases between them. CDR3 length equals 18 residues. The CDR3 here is CASSYSIPGGGSYNEQFF. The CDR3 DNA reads TGTGCCAGCAGTTACTCGATACCCGGGGGTGGGTCCTACAATGAGCAGTTCTTC.